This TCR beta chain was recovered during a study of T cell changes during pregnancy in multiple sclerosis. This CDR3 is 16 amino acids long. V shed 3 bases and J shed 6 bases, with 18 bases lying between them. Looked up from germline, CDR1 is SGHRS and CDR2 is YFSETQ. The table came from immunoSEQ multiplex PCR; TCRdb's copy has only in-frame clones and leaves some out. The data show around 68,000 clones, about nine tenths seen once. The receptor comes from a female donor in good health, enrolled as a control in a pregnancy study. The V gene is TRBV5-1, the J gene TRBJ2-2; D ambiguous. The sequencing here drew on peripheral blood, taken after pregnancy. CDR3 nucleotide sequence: TGCGCCAGCAGCTCCTCACGGTCGAGAGGAGCCGGGGAGCTGTTTTTT. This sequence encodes CASSSSRSRGAGELFF.